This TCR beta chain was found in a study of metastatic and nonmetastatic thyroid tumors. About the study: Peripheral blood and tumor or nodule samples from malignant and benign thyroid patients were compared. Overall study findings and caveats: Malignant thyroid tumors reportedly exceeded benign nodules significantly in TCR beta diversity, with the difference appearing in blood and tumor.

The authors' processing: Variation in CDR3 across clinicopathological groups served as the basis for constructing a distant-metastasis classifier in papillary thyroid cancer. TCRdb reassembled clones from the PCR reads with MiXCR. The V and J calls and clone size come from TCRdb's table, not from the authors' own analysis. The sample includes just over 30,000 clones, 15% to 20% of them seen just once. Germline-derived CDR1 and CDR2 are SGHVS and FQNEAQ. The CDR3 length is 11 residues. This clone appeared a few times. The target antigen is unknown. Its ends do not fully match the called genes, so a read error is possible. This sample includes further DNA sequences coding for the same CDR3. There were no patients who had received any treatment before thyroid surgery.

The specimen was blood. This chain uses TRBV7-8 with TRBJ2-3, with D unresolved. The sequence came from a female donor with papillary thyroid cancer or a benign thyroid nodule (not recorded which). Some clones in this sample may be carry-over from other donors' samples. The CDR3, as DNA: TGTGCCAGCACCACCGGAGATACACAGTATTTT. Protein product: CASTTGDTQYF.